This entry features one T cell receptor (beta chain) sequence. The antigen is unknown. The data stem from a study of T cells in localized non-small cell lung cancer. General study results and limits: Across samples, adjacent lung featured a median roughly 50 of the top 100 tumor clones.

The CDR3 has 13 amino acids. Germline V gene lookup returns CDR1 KGHSH and CDR2 LQKENI. V lost 6 bases to trimming and J lost 7 bases; unmatched junction nucleotides: 7. Libraries were prepared by immunoSEQ multiplex PCR; TCRdb keeps only in-frame clonotypes and omits some of them. The data contain roughly 15,000 clones, around 85% of them singletons. The receptor's source is a woman between 35 and 70 years old with stage I lung adenocarcinoma. Sequenced here: peripheral blood, sampled before any cancer treatment. The gene calls are TRBV18 and TRBJ1-2; 8 bases map to TRBD1. This CDR3 is CASSPGQDPGYTF. The CDR3 bases are TGTGCCAGCTCCCCGGGACAGGACCCTGGCTACACCTTC.